This T cell receptor (beta chain) was sequenced during a study of beta chain features in type 1 diabetes. Since all of the isolated RNA was reverse transcribed, expressed TCRB transcripts were what got sequenced. Sequencing was performed with immunoSEQ multiplex PCR; in TCRdb, only in-frame clones are kept and a portion is missing. Of under 500,000 clones listed, approximately 28% were seen once; the top ten hold about 0.065%. Concerning this clone: What it recognizes is unknown.

Study results and caveats: Patients showed naive, central memory and Treg TCRB repertoires that appeared more similar than those of healthy donors.

Trimming cost V 4 bases and J 0 bases; bases outside gene matches: 4. Germline CDR1 and CDR2: SGHNT and YYREEE (reference sequence). This CDR3 contains 16 residues. This TCR was sampled from a young man in good health. Sequencing was performed on naive CD4+ T cells from blood. V and J are TRBV5-4 and TRBJ2-4; the match to TRBD1 covers 10 bases. This CDR3 is CASSNDRGRAKNIQYF. The CDR3 DNA sequence: TGTGCCAGCAGCAACGACAGGGGGCGAGCCAAAAACATTCAGTACTTC. Full variable domain (rest looked up from reference TRBV5-4 and TRBJ2-4): ETGVTQSPTHLIKTRGQQVTLRCSSQSGHNTVSWYQQALGQGPQFIFQYYREEENGRGNFPPRFSGLQFPNYSSELNVNALELDDSALYLCASSNDRGRAKNIQYFGAGTRLSVL.